The 23 T cell receptor beta chains below all came from one sample that was sequenced in a study of shared clonotypes between healthy human individuals. Here immunoSEQ multiplex PCR was the method, and the copy in TCRdb shows in-frame clones only, minus some. This table has approximately 2.3 million clones, approximately 95% appearing once. Source material: naive CD4+ T cells from PBMCs. As to subset: CD45RA+ positively selected. All receptors derive from a man younger than 30 in good health. Some clones in this sample may be carry-over from other donors' samples.

The chain carries TRBV18 and TRBJ2-3; tentatively, D is TRBD2 (5 bases). In germline, CDR1 is KGHSH, CDR2 LQKENI. Trimming removed 3 bases at V and 2 bases at J, with 30 bases between. This CDR3 is 21 amino acids long. CDR3 DNA: TGTGCCAGCTCACCCCGTTTGGGCGGGTCCGGCCCATTCATCCACACAGATACGCAGTATTTT. Its translation is CASSPRLGGSGPFIHTDTQYF.

This clone was observed a single time. The chain couples TRBV5-1 to TRBJ2-5; 10 bases fit TRBD1. Germline V CDR1 and CDR2: SGHRS, YFSETQ. V lost 0 bases, J lost 5 bases, and 4 bases stayed unmatched. The CDR3 covers 15 residues. The CDR3 sequence is CASSLGDRGSETQYF. CDR3 nucleotide sequence: TGCGCCAGCAGCTTGGGGGACAGGGGTTCCGAGACCCAGTACTTC.

The chain joins TRBV30 to TRBJ1-1; 9 bases map to TRBD1. The CDR3 totals 12 residues. The J segment lost 6 bases and the V segment lost 8 bases, leaving 7 bases of the junction unmatched. Germline-derived CDR1 and CDR2 are GTSNPN and SVGIG (reference sequence). Written as DNA, the CDR3 is TGTGCCGGCGGGACAGGGAGCCCTGAAGCTTTCTTT. Residues: CAGGTGSPEAFF.

The J gene is TRBJ1-2, the V gene TRBV28, with 7 bases fitting TRBD1. V gave up 5 bases and J gave up 2 bases; unmatched junction bases: 5. CDR1 is MDHEN and CDR2 is SYDVKM in the germline V gene. This CDR3 contains 14 residues. The CDR3 loop is CASSPQTGNYGYTF. The CDR3 nucleotides are TGTGCCAGCAGTCCGCAGACAGGGAACTATGGCTACACCTTC.

V usage is TRBV11-2 and J usage is TRBJ2-3, with D unresolved. Per the germline V gene, CDR1 is SGHAT and CDR2 is FQNNGV. This CDR3 has 12 amino acids. V lost 1 base to trimming and J lost 5 bases, with 4 bases between them. The CDR3, as DNA: TGTGCCAGCAGCTTAGTAAAAGATACGCAGTATTTT. The encoded protein is CASSLVKDTQYF.

The chain uses TRBV28 and TRBJ2-1; 7 bases fit TRBD2. Germline assignment: CDR1 MDHEN and CDR2 SYDVKM. The length of the CDR3 is 14 residues. Trimming took 8 bases from V and 3 from J; bases not matched to a gene: 7. The DNA for the CDR3 is TGTGCCAGCCGGAGACCTAGCGGCTACAATGAGCAGTTCTTC. This encodes CASRRPSGYNEQFF.

V is TRBV13 and J is TRBJ2-5; D ambiguous. V shed 1 base and J shed 7 bases, with 10 bases lying between them. Per the germline V gene, CDR1 is PRHDT and CDR2 is FYEKMQ (reference sequence). The CDR3 sequence is 13 residues long. DNA of the CDR3: TGTGCCAGCAGCTTAGAAGAAACACCGACCCAGTACTTC. It yields the protein CASSLEETPTQYF.

The V call is TRBV11-2, the J call TRBJ2-2; TRBD2 agrees at 7 bases. Germline CDR1 reads SGHAT; CDR2 reads FQNNGV. CDR3 length: 17 amino acids. Germline trimming cut 4 bases from V and 2 bases from J; bases unmatched to any gene: 10. Here the CDR3 reads CASSSPPGTTNTGELFF. The DNA of the CDR3 is TGTGCCAGCAGCTCCCCCCCAGGGACTACAAACACCGGGGAGCTGTTTTTT.

The J gene is TRBJ2-1, the V gene TRBV9; the D is unclear. The V gene lost 1 base and the J gene lost 8 bases, with 16 bases spanning the gap. Germline loops: CDR1 SGDLS, CDR2 YYNGEE. This CDR3 is 15 amino acids long. The CDR3 nucleotides are TGTGCCAGCAGCGTACGACCCGCCTATGGGGATGAGCAGTTCTTC. The encoded protein is CASSVRPAYGDEQFF. Full variable domain (outside the CDR3, taken from reference TRBV9 and TRBJ2-1): DSGVTQTPKHLITATGQRVTLRCSPRSGDLSVYWYQQSLDQGLQFLIQYYNGEERAKGNILERFSAQQFPDLHSELNLSSLELGDSALYFCASSVRPAYGDEQFFGPGTRLTVL.

J is TRBJ1-5 and V is TRBV23-1, with no clear D. Being an ORF, TRBV23-1 has a function that is uncertain. CDR3 length equals 19 residues. V dropped 2 bases and J dropped 7 bases, with 27 bases sitting between them. The CDR3 is CASSQVGSASHHLGQPQHF. The CDR3 coding sequence is TGCGCCAGCAGTCAAGTCGGTTCGGCTTCTCACCATTTAGGACAGCCCCAGCATTTT.

The rearrangement links TRBV25-1 to TRBJ1-4, with 9 nucleotides matching TRBD1. The CDR3 covers 13 residues. Germline CDR1 reads MGHDK; CDR2 reads SYGVNS. The junction had 2 bases not matched to a gene; V was cut back by 7 bases and J by 5 bases. CDR3 in amino acids: CASKGQGNEKLFF. The CDR3 nucleotides read TGTGCCAGCAAGGGACAGGGAAATGAAAAACTGTTTTTT. The entire variable domain, with the rest obtained from reference TRBV25-1 and TRBJ1-4, is as follows: EADIYQTPRYLVIGTGKKITLECSQTMGHDKMYWYQQDPGMELHLIHYSYGVNSTEKGDLSSESTVSRIRTEHFPLTLESARPSHTSQYLCASKGQGNEKLFFGSGTQLSVL.

The J gene is TRBJ2-5, the V gene TRBV6-5; TRBD2 might be the D (5 bases). Germline CDR1 is MNHEY and CDR2 is SVGAGI. CDR3 size: 13 residues. Trimming removed 6 bases from V and 0 bases from J, with 8 bases in between. CDR3 loop: CASRKADQETQYF. DNA of the CDR3: TGTGCCAGCAGGAAAGCGGACCAAGAGACCCAGTACTTC.

The chain couples TRBV7-2 to TRBJ2-3, with TRBD2 matching 12 bases. The CDR3 sequence is 16 residues long. Germline loops: CDR1 SGHTA, CDR2 FQGNSA. V shed 5 bases, J shed 2 bases, and the junction held 5 bases outside the gene matches. As DNA, the CDR3 is TGTGCCAGCAGCCCCGGACTAGCGGGGCTCACAGATACGCAGTATTTT. Translating it yields CASSPGLAGLTDTQYF.

This chain joins TRBV7-2 and TRBJ2-3; a weak D match, TRBD2 (6 bases). The V and J ends lost 1 base and 5 bases respectively, with 13 bases between them. The CDR3 has 15 residues. CDR1 is SGHTA and CDR2 is FQGNSA in the germline V gene. CDR3 in DNA: TGTGCCAGCAGCTTAGGGGTTAGCGGAGGAGATACGCAGTATTTT. Protein sequence: CASSLGVSGGDTQYF.

This rearrangement joins TRBV28 to TRBJ1-1; 7 nucleotides match TRBD1. The CDR3 spans 11 residues. Per the germline V gene, CDR1 is MDHEN and CDR2 is SYDVKM. Losses at the gene ends were 6 bases for V and 8 bases for J; bases not matched to a gene: 3. The CDR3 DNA is TGTGCCAGCAGGGAACAGGGGGAAGCTTTCTTT. This gives the protein CASREQGEAFF.

A remark on this clone: The same CDR3 can be traced to other DNA sequences in this sample. The rearrangement joins TRBV18 to TRBJ2-7; perhaps TRBD1 as D (6 bases). Germline-derived CDR1 and CDR2 are KGHSH and LQKENI. Deletions cut 3 bases from V and 0 bases from J, with 9 bases between. The CDR3 runs to 14 residues. In nucleotides, the CDR3 is TGTGCCAGCTCACCGCGGACAGCCTCCTACGAGCAGTACTTC. This sequence encodes CASSPRTASYEQYF.

The V call is TRBV7-9, the J call TRBJ1-2; unclear D gene. CDR1 is SEHNR and CDR2 is FQNEAQ in the germline V gene (reference sequence). The CDR3 runs 14 residues. V was trimmed by 3 bases and J by 8 bases, leaving 16 bases between them. The chain's CDR3 is CASSFSVAYGGYTF. CDR3 in DNA: TGTGCCAGCAGCTTTAGCGTGGCCTACGGGGGCTACACCTTC.

The chain has TRBV4-1 and TRBJ2-5; maybe TRBD2 (6 bases). The end of the DNA fits TRBJ2-7 better, so the J call may be wrong. The CDR3 has 16 residues. The germline V gene has CDR1 MGHRA and CDR2 YSYEKL. The DNA of the CDR3 is TGCGCCAGCAGCCAAGATCGGGCGGGAAAGAACTACGAGCAGTACTTC. Translating gives CASSQDRAGKNYEQYF.

This clone has just a few counts. J is TRBJ1-1 and V is TRBV5-1; D is unresolved. Germline V gives CDR1 SGHRS, CDR2 YFSETQ. V shed 7 bases and J shed 5 bases, with 12 bases lying between them. CDR3 length equals 12 residues. The CDR3 region has the DNA TGCGCCAGCGGGCGGGAGCGAACTGAAGCTTTCTTT. It codes for CASGRERTEAFF.

The chain recombines TRBV2 with TRBJ2-1; 7 bases match TRBD1. This CDR3 is 12 amino acids long. The V and J ends lost 1 base and 13 bases, in that order; junction bases with no gene match: 4. The germline V gene encodes CDR1 SNHLY and CDR2 FYNNEI. CDR3 nucleotide sequence: TGTGCCAGCAGTGAAGTCGGACAGGAACAGTTCTTC. The encoded protein is CASSEVGQEQFF.

As for this clone: Other DNA variants within this sample encode the same CDR3. The chain combines TRBV9 with TRBJ1-4; TRBD1 matches at 7 bases. With V trimmed by 3 bases and J by 4 bases, 9 bases remained unmatched. The germline V gene has CDR1 SGDLS and CDR2 YYNGEE. CDR3 length: 16 residues. The CDR3 loop is CASSAHPGTDNEKLFF. CDR3 nucleotides: TGTGCCAGCAGCGCGCACCCCGGGACAGATAATGAAAAACTGTTTTTT.

Details on this clone: This sample includes further DNA sequences coding for the same CDR3. The chain links TRBV5-4 to TRBJ2-7; D possibly corresponds to TRBD2 (6 bases). Germline V gene sequence: CDR1 SGHNT, CDR2 YYREEE (reference sequence). This CDR3 spans 12 amino acids. The V and J ends lost 4 bases and 7 bases respectively, with 12 bases between them. This CDR3 reads CASSTSLGEQYF. CDR3 in DNA: TGTGCCAGCAGCACTAGCTTGGGGGAGCAGTACTTC.

The chain recombines TRBV6-5 with TRBJ2-7; weak D call: TRBD1 (5 bases). Trimming took 0 bases from V and 2 from J, leaving 11 bases between them. The germline CDR1 and CDR2 sequences are MNHEY and SVGAGI. CDR3 length: 15 residues. The CDR3 loop reads CASSYSGHGTYEQYF. The CDR3 coding sequence is TGTGCCAGCAGTTACTCTGGACACGGAACCTACGAGCAGTACTTC.